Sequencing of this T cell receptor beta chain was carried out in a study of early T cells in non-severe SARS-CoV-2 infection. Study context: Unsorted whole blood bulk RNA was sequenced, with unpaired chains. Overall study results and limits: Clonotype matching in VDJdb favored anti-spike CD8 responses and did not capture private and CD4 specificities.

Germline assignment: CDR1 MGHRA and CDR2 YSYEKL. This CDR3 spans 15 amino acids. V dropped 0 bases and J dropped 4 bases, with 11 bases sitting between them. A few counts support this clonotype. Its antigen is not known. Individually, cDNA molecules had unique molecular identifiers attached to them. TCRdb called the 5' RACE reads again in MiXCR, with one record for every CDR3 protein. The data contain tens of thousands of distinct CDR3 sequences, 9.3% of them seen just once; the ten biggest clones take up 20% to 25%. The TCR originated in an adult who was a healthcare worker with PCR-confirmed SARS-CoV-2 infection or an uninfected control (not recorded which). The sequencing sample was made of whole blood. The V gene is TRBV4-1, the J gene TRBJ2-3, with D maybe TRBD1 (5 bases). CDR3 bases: TGCGCCAGCAGCCAAGAAGGGCAGGGCGCAGATACGCAGTATTTT. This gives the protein CASSQEGQGADTQYF.